This TCR beta chain emerged from a study of post-analysis software for immune sequencing data. On the study more broadly: The disease courses covered relapsing-remitting, secondary progressive and progressive-relapsing multiple sclerosis. General study points: Five or six TRBV segments were significantly more frequent in patients than in controls. TRBV5-6, TRBV5-1 and TRBV20-1 were among these segments. Multiple sclerosis patients had significantly lower normalized Chao1 diversity than controls.

As concerns this clonotype: The antigen remains undetermined.

Built from TCR beta cDNA, the libraries had unique molecular identifiers in them. T cells, roughly 0.9 to 11 million of them, yielded around 460,000 cDNA molecules. One entry per CDR3 protein results from TCRdb running MiXCR on the PCR reads. The table shows approximately 630,000 distinct CDR3 sequences, with 59% occurring only once. There are 15 residues in the CDR3. Trimming at V came to 5 bases and at J to 3 bases, leaving 6 bases not matched to a gene. Germline V CDR1 and CDR2: SGHTA, FQGNSA. The TCR sequence derives from a girl aged 2-15 years with multiple sclerosis. Specimen: blood. This sequence joins TRBV7-2 and TRBJ2-4; 8 bases are a match to TRBD1. The CDR3 nucleotides read TGTGCCAGCAGCCCAATGACAGGGGACAAAAACATTCAGTACTTC. Its translation is CASSPMTGDKNIQYF.